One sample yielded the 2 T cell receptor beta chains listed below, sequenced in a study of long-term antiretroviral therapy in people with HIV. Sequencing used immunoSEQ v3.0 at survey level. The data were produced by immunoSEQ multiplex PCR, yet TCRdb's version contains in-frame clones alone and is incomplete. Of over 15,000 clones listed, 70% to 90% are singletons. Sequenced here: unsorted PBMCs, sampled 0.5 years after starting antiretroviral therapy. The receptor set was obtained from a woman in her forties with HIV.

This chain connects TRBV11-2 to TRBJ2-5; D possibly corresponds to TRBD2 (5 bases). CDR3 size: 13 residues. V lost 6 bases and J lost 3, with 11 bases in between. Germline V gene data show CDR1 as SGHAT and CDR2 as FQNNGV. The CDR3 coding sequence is TGTGCCAGCAGTAGGACTGTTAAAGAGACCCAGTACTTC. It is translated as CASSRTVKETQYF.

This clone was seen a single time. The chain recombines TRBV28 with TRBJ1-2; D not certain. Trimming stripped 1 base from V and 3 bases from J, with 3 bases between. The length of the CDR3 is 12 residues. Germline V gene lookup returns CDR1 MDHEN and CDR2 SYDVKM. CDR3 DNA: TGTGCCAGCAGTTTATCCCACTATGGCTACACCTTC. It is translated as CASSLSHYGYTF.